The TCR beta chain under discussion was sequenced for a study of Ad26.COV2.S vaccination and SARS-CoV-2 variants. The treatment denotes: some 20 received Ad26.COV2.S at low or high dose, single or two shots; 5 received placebo; per-sample allocation not given. All samples were drawn on day 63, counting from the first vaccine or placebo injection. This clone was recorded only once. Some clones are missing from TCRdb's copy, which holds only in-frame ones; the method was immunoSEQ multiplex PCR. The data contain some 300,000 clones, just under 85% of them seen just once; the ten biggest clones take up 2.1%. This receptor was obtained from a person between 18 and 59 years old who received the Ad26.COV2.S COVID-19 vaccine or a placebo. Source: peripheral blood, taken in a trial of Ad26.COV2.S vaccine versus placebo.

The CDR3, as DNA: TGTGCCACCAGTGAACCGGGAGATAATTCACCCCTCCACTTT. Amino acid sequence: CATSEPGDNSPLHF. The chain is built from TRBV24-1 and TRBJ1-6; no definite D call. The germline V and J ends were trimmed by 4 bases and 5 bases, with 8 bases remaining between them. The CDR3 runs to 14 residues. Looked up from germline, CDR1 is KGHDR and CDR2 is SFDVKD.